This entry concerns a single TCR beta chain. TCRdb's table, derived via immunoSEQ multiplex PCR, lists solely in-frame clones and lacks some. Seen here are over 250,000 clones, approximately 85% observed once, and the top ten hold approximately 10%. This specimen comes from a study of blood T cell repertoires in COVID-19. Trimming removed 7 bases from V and 4 bases from J; junction bases left unmatched: 1. CDR1 SNHLY and CDR2 FYNNEI come from the germline V gene. The CDR3 has 12 amino acids. The sequencing input was peripheral blood. The TCR sequence derives from a woman in her 70s with acute or convalescent COVID-19. The chain combines TRBV2 with TRBJ2-3, with 8 bases aligning to TRBD1. The CDR3 sequence is CASNRGADTQYF. The CDR3 nucleotides are TGTGCCAGCAACAGGGGGGCAGATACGCAGTATTTT.